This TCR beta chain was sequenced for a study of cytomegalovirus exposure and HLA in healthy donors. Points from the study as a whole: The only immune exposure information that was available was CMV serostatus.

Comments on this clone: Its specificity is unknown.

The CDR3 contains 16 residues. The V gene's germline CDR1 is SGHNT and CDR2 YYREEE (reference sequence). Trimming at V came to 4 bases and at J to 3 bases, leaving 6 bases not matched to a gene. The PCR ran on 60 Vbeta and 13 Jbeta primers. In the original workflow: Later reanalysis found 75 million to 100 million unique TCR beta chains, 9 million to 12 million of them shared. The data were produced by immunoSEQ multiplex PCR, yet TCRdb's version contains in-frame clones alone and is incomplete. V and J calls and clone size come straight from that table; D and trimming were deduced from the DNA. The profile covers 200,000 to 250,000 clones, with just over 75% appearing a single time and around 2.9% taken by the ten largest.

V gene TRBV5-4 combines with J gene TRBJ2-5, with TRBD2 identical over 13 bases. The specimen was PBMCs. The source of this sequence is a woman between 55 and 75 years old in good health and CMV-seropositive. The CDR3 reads CASSSPLAGGEETQYF. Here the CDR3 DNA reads TGTGCCAGCAGCAGCCCACTAGCGGGAGGGGAAGAGACCCAGTACTTC. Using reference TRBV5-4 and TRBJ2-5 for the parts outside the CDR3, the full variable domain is ETGVTQSPTHLIKTRGQQVTLRCSSQSGHNTVSWYQQALGQGPQFIFQYYREEENGRGNFPPRFSGLQFPNYSSELNVNALELDDSALYLCASSSPLAGGEETQYFGPGTRLLVL.